Below, 18 T cell receptor beta chains from the same sample are listed, as sequenced in a study of response to subunit inactivated influenza vaccine. TCRdb processed the RT-PCR reads anew with MiXCR; each CDR3 protein has one entry. Counted here are 150,000 to 200,000 distinct CDR3 sequences, around 12% occurring once; the ten biggest clones make up roughly 29%. The data also belong to a second study, concerning T cells expressing NK-cell markers. As that report states: Production of TCR beta cDNA relied on 5'RACE template switching with UMIs.

Here the sequenced sample was CD8+ T cells sorted from PBMCs, taken about 12 days after vaccination. Receptors originate from a man aged 50-59 years who received an inactivated influenza vaccine.

This clonotype came up a few times. V is TRBV7-9 and J is TRBJ2-7; 11 nucleotides line up with TRBD2. The CDR3 is 16 amino acids. Trimming at V came to 5 bases and at J to 4 bases, leaving 10 bases not matched to a gene. The germline CDR1 and CDR2 sequences are SEHNR and FQNEAQ (reference sequence). The CDR3 DNA follows: TGTGCCAGCAGCCCAAGGGTAGCGGGAGGGCCGTACGAGCAGTACTTC. This codes for CASSPRVAGGPYEQYF.

This clonotype was recorded a few times. The rearrangement joins TRBV20-1 to TRBJ2-1, with 7 bases matching TRBD2. V dropped 3 bases and J dropped 6; count of bases not matched to a gene: 8. The CDR3 is 14 amino acids. Germline assignment: CDR1 DFQATT and CDR2 SNEGSKA (reference sequence). CDR3 amino acids: CSASYGEGSNEQFF. Here the CDR3 DNA reads TGCAGTGCTAGTTACGGGGAGGGGTCCAATGAGCAGTTCTTC.

The chain carries TRBV11-2 and TRBJ1-2; D gene uncertain. V dropped 3 bases and J dropped 5 bases, with 16 bases sitting between them. The germline gives CDR1 SGHAT, CDR2 FQNNGV. The length of the CDR3 is 15 residues. CDR3 loop: CASSFGGGGGYGYTF. For the CDR3, the DNA is TGTGCCAGCAGCTTCGGTGGAGGTGGTGGATATGGCTACACCTTC. Variable domain in full (rest from reference TRBV11-2 and TRBJ1-2): EAGVAQSPRYKIIEKRQSVAFWCNPISGHATLYWYQQILGQGPKLLIQFQNNGVVDDSQLPKDRFSAERLKGVDSTLKIQPAKLEDSAVYLCASSFGGGGGYGYTFGSGTRLTVV.

This clonotype showed up just a few times. This chain links TRBV7-9 with TRBJ2-7; D gene uncertain. Germline V CDR1 and CDR2: SEHNR, FQNEAQ (reference sequence). The CDR3 consists of 12 residues. Trimming stripped 1 base from V and 4 bases from J, with 5 bases between. CDR3 nucleotides: TGTGCCAGCAGCTTAGTCCGGTACGAGCAGTACTTC. It is translated as CASSLVRYEQYF. Filled out from reference TRBV7-9 and TRBJ2-7, the complete variable domain reads DTGVSQNPRHKITKRGQNVTFRCDPISEHNRLYWYRQTLGQGPEFLTYFQNEAQLEKSRLLSDRFSAERPKGSFSTLEIQRTEQGDSAMYLCASSLVRYEQYFGPGTRLTVT.

The CDR3 loop reads CASSLYETGRNEQFF. Here the CDR3 DNA reads TGTGCCAGCAGCTTATATGAGACAGGGAGGAATGAGCAGTTCTTC. V gene TRBV7-9 combines with J gene TRBJ2-1; D may be TRBD1 (7 bases). CDR3 size: 15 residues. V gave up 2 bases and J gave up 7 bases, with 15 bases separating them. CDR1 is SEHNR and CDR2 is FQNEAQ in the germline V gene (reference sequence).

This clonotype was counted once. This chain uses TRBV7-9 with TRBJ2-7; D is tentatively TRBD1 or TRBD2 (5 bases each). Germline CDR1 reads SEHNR; CDR2 reads FQNEAQ (reference sequence). The CDR3 totals 13 residues. Trimming removed 4 bases from V and 3 bases from J, with 10 bases in between. The CDR3 loop reads CASSSGTIYEQYF. In DNA, the CDR3 is TGTGCCAGCAGCTCCGGGACCATCTACGAGCAGTACTTC.

This chain connects TRBV12-3 or TRBV12-4 to TRBJ1-2; 11 nucleotides match TRBD1. This CDR3 comprises 15 residues. V lost 4 bases to trimming and J lost 2 bases; unmatched junction nucleotides: 3. CDR3 DNA: TGTGCCAGCAGTTCCGGGGACAGGGGGAACTATGGCTACACCTTC. Its translation is CASSSGDRGNYGYTF.

This chain links TRBV7-9 with TRBJ2-7; perhaps D is TRBD1 or TRBD2 (5 bases each). Trimming left V 1 base short and J 1 base short, with 17 bases between. The CDR3 is 17 residues long. Germline CDR1 is SEHNR and CDR2 is FQNEAQ (reference sequence). The chain's CDR3 is CASSLGPFGTVSYEQYF. The CDR3 nucleotides read TGTGCCAGCAGCTTAGGTCCTTTCGGGACCGTGTCCTACGAGCAGTACTTC.

The chain combines TRBV15 with TRBJ2-1, with 12 bases lining up with TRBD2. The CDR3 is 17 residues long. Per the germline V gene, CDR1 is LNHNV and CDR2 is YYDKDF (reference sequence). V trimming: 0 bases; J trimming: 7 bases; junction bases outside the gene matches: 7. The CDR3 loop reads CATSRDRSGLAGNEQFF. The CDR3 DNA is TGTGCCACCAGCAGAGATCGATCCGGACTAGCGGGGAATGAGCAGTTCTTC.

The chain has TRBV20-1 and TRBJ2-1; either TRBD1 or TRBD2 may fit D (5 bases each). The ends were cut back, 0 bases at V and 9 bases at J, with 15 bases in the middle. Per germline, CDR1 DFQATT and CDR2 SNEGSKA (reference sequence). This CDR3 spans 14 amino acids. This chain's CDR3 is CSARDLRSGTEQFF. The CDR3 nucleotides read TGCAGTGCTAGAGATCTGCGTTCAGGGACTGAGCAGTTCTTC.

This clonotype was observed a few times. CDR3 sequence reads: CASSIAGKTYEQYF. The CDR3 nucleotides are TGTGCCAGTAGTATCGCGGGGAAGACCTACGAGCAGTACTTC. The chain recombines TRBV19 with TRBJ2-7, with D maybe TRBD2 (6 bases). With 3 bases removed from V and 2 bases from J, the gap between germline ends came to 11 bases. CDR3 length: 14 amino acids. Germline CDR1 is LNHDA and CDR2 is SQIVND (reference sequence).

This clonotype was counted only a few times. The rearrangement uses TRBV2 and TRBJ2-7; D may be TRBD2 (6 bases). The V and J ends lost 3 bases and 2 bases respectively, with 17 bases between them. The CDR3 spans 16 residues. Per germline, CDR1 SNHLY and CDR2 FYNNEI. CDR3: CASSDPRARLAYEQYF. CDR3 nucleotides: TGTGCCAGCAGTGATCCCCGGGCAAGACTAGCCTACGAGCAGTACTTC. Variable domain in full (rest from reference TRBV2 and TRBJ2-7): EPEVTQTPSHQVTQMGQEVILRCVPISNHLYFYWYRQILGQKVEFLVSFYNNEISEKSEIFDDQFSVERPDGSNFTLKIRSTKLEDSAMYFCASSDPRARLAYEQYFGPGTRLTVT.

This clonotype was detected a few times. The CDR3, as DNA: TGCAGCTTCGAGGGCAGGGAGAGCACAGATACGCAGTATTTT. The encoded protein is CSFEGRESTDTQYF. The rearrangement joins TRBV29-1 to TRBJ2-3; D may match TRBD1 or TRBD2 (5 bases each). CDR1 and CDR2 from the germline V gene are SQVTM and ANQGSEA. The CDR3 loop spans 14 amino acids. V shed 8 bases and J shed 0 bases, with 15 bases lying between them.

The V gene is TRBV25-1, the J gene TRBJ1-1; 9 bases match TRBD1. The germline CDR1 and CDR2 sequences are MGHDK and SYGVNS. With V trimmed by 6 bases and J by 4 bases, 12 bases remained unmatched. There are 16 residues in the CDR3. CDR3 bases: TGTGCCAGCAGAGGCGGGACAGGGAGGAGGGGCACTGAAGCTTTCTTT. Its protein is CASRGGTGRRGTEAFF. The whole variable domain, filled in from reference TRBV25-1 and TRBJ1-1, reads EADIYQTPRYLVIGTGKKITLECSQTMGHDKMYWYQQDPGMELHLIHYSYGVNSTEKGDLSSESTVSRIRTEHFPLTLESARPSHTSQYLCASRGGTGRRGTEAFFGQGTRLTVV.

The chain joins TRBV11-1 to TRBJ1-3, with D tentatively TRBD1 (5 bases). The germline V gene encodes CDR1 SGHAT and CDR2 FQDESV (reference sequence). The CDR3 is 18 amino acids. Trimming shortened V by 0 bases and J by 0 bases, and 15 bases separated the two germline ends. This CDR3 reads CASSLARGAGNSGNTIYF. CDR3 bases: TGTGCCAGCAGCTTAGCAAGGGGCGCGGGGAACTCTGGAAACACCATATATTTT.

In its sample, this clonotype was seen a few times. The chain joins TRBV29-1 to TRBJ2-3, with TRBD2 matching 13 bases. CDR1 SQVTM and CDR2 ANQGSEA come from the germline V gene. V was pared by 0 bases and J by 2 bases, with 5 bases of the junction left unmatched. CDR3 length: 17 amino acids. Here the CDR3 reads CSVEDWGTSGATDTQYF. The DNA of the CDR3 is TGCAGCGTTGAAGATTGGGGGACTAGCGGGGCCACAGATACGCAGTATTTT.

This clonotype was counted only a few times. The gene calls are TRBV28 and TRBJ2-1, with unresolved D. Per germline, CDR1 MDHEN and CDR2 SYDVKM. The V end lost 4 bases, the J end lost 5 bases, and 9 bases lay between the germline ends. The CDR3 is 13 residues long. The CDR3 sequence: CASSWLQDNEQFF. The CDR3 DNA reads as TGTGCCAGCAGTTGGCTGCAGGACAATGAGCAGTTCTTC.

CDR3 residues: CASSLGPPGSYEQYF. CDR3 DNA sequence: TGTGCCAGCAGCTTAGGGCCTCCTGGCTCCTACGAGCAGTACTTC. The chain couples TRBV7-2 to TRBJ2-7; D not resolved. Trimming left V 1 base short and J 0 bases short, with 10 bases between. CDR1 is SGHTA, CDR2 FQGNSA, per germline. The CDR3 consists of 15 residues.